The 32 T cell receptor beta chains presented below share a single source sample, sequenced in a study of T cell responses to AZD1222 COVID-19 vaccine. The assay was immunoSEQ multiplex PCR, and TCRdb's table has in-frame clones only and misses some. Counted here are about 180,000 clones, 70% to 90% occurring once; the ten biggest clones make up approximately 8%. Sequences were derived from peripheral blood, sampled on day 0 of AZD1222 vaccination. The receptors here all came from an adult in good health.

The J gene is TRBJ2-3, the V gene TRBV7-3; D uncertain. Per germline, CDR1 SGHTA and CDR2 FQGTGA. This CDR3 contains 15 residues. V lost 3 bases, J lost 2 bases, and 12 bases lay in between. CDR3 sequence: CASSFSVASTDTQYF. CDR3 nucleotides: TGTGCCAGCAGCTTTTCAGTTGCATCCACAGATACGCAGTATTTT.

This chain joins TRBV7-9 and TRBJ1-1, with D hard to call. Trimming cost V 4 bases and J 5 bases, with 8 bases left between them. CDR1 SEHNR and CDR2 FQNEAQ come from the germline V gene (reference sequence). The CDR3 runs 12 residues. The CDR3 sequence: CASSYGATEAFF. CDR3 bases: TGTGCCAGCAGCTACGGTGCTACTGAAGCTTTCTTT.

The genes are TRBV2 and TRBJ1-5; 8 bases map to TRBD1. Germline CDR1 is SNHLY and CDR2 is FYNNEI. The CDR3 runs to 14 residues. V shed 5 bases and J 7 bases; nucleotides not matched to a gene: 7. CDR3 loop: CASSSMTGVQPQHF. The DNA of the CDR3 is TGTGCCAGCAGTTCAATGACAGGGGTCCAGCCCCAGCATTTT.

The chain recombines TRBV4-3 with TRBJ2-7; unclear D gene. The CDR3 has 13 amino acids. V was shortened by 0 bases and J by 6 bases, with 9 bases between the two germline ends. The germline CDR1 and CDR2 sequences are LGHNA and YSLEER. The CDR3 spells CASSQEEYTEQYF. The CDR3 nucleotides read TGCGCCAGCAGCCAAGAAGAGTACACCGAGCAGTACTTC.

This CDR3 reads CASTLTSGGDTQYF. The CDR3 region has the DNA TGCGCCAGCACCCTGACTAGCGGGGGAGATACGCAGTATTTT. This chain uses TRBV5-1 with TRBJ2-3; 12 nucleotides match TRBD2. CDR3 length: 14 residues. Trimming at V came to 6 bases and at J to 5 bases, leaving 4 bases not matched to a gene. CDR1 SGHRS and CDR2 YFSETQ come from the germline V gene.

This rearrangement joins TRBV3-1 (or the pseudogene TRBV3-2) to TRBJ2-1; no definite D call. V was pared by 8 bases and J by 0 bases, with 8 bases between. The germline CDR1 and CDR2 sequences are LGHDT and YNNKEL (reference sequence). The CDR3 sequence is 13 residues long. The CDR3 DNA follows: TGTGCCAGCGGGCTAAGCTCCTACAATGAGCAGTTCTTC. Encoded protein: CASGLSSYNEQFF.

The chain recombines TRBV7-9 with TRBJ1-1, with no clear D. CDR1 is SEHNR and CDR2 is FQNEAQ in the germline V gene (reference sequence). V was pared by 1 base and J by 2 bases, with 5 bases between. The CDR3 sequence is 13 residues long. DNA of the CDR3: TGTGCCAGCAGCTTAGGTAGTAACACTGAAGCTTTCTTT. Protein sequence: CASSLGSNTEAFF.

As DNA, the CDR3 is TGTGCCAGCAGCCAAGATCGGTTAGCGGGGAATCAAGAGACCCAGTACTTC. Translation: CASSQDRLAGNQETQYF. This sequence joins TRBV3-1 (or the pseudogene TRBV3-2) and TRBJ2-5; 8 nucleotides agree with TRBD2. V was pared by 0 bases and J by 2 bases, with 8 bases of the junction left unmatched. The CDR3 length is 17 residues. Germline V gives CDR1 LGHDT, CDR2 YNNKEL (reference sequence).

The gene calls are TRBV5-1 and TRBJ2-1; a weak D match, TRBD2 (5 bases). Looked up from germline, CDR1 is SGHRS and CDR2 is YFSETQ. This CDR3 has 15 amino acids. V was trimmed by 5 bases and J by 3 bases, leaving 15 bases between them. The CDR3 region has the DNA TGCGCCAGCAGTGTGTGGGAGTTACTCTACAATGAGCAGTTCTTC. Protein sequence: CASSVWELLYNEQFF.

V gene TRBV12-5 combines with J gene TRBJ2-1, with D perhaps matching TRBD1 (6 bases). CDR1 is LGHNT and CDR2 is FRNRAP in the germline V gene. CDR3 length: 13 amino acids. V was shortened by 1 base and J by 7 bases, with 8 bases between the two germline ends. CDR3 bases: TGTGCTAGTGGTTTGGGGACAGATAATGAGCAGTTCTTC. Encoded protein: CASGLGTDNEQFF.

The CDR3 sequence is CASSLVEGGTEAFF. CDR3 DNA sequence: TGTGCCAGCAGCTTGGTCGAGGGGGGAACTGAAGCTTTCTTT. J is TRBJ1-1 and V is TRBV5-7; TRBD1 is a possible D gene (6 bases). TRBV5-7 is an open reading frame, and its role is uncertain. This CDR3 spans 14 amino acids. Trimming removed 0 bases at V and 5 bases at J, with 11 bases between.

This clone was seen more than once but under ten times. This rearrangement joins TRBV5-1 to TRBJ2-2; D is undetermined. V lost 0 bases and J 5 bases, leaving 8 bases between the germline ends. Germline V CDR1 and CDR2: SGHRS, YFSETQ. This CDR3 has 14 residues. The CDR3 loop is CASSLGGSTGELFF. As DNA, the CDR3 is TGCGCCAGCAGCTTGGGGGGAAGTACCGGGGAGCTGTTTTTT.

The CDR3 region is CASSPLIESTGELFF. The CDR3 nucleotides are TGTGCCAGCAGCCCTCTGATCGAAAGCACCGGGGAGCTGTTTTTT. This sequence joins TRBV14 and TRBJ2-2; D is unresolved. This CDR3 has 15 residues. V shed 4 bases and J shed 4 bases, with 13 bases lying between them. Germline V CDR1 and CDR2: SGHDN, FVKESK.

V gene TRBV28 combines with J gene TRBJ1-5, with 9 bases identical to TRBD1. Germline V lookup: CDR1 MDHEN, CDR2 SYDVKM. The CDR3 totals 15 residues. J gave up 0 bases and V 7 bases, and 4 bases lay outside the gene matches. The CDR3 DNA is TGTGCCAGCAAGGGACAGGGAATTAGCAATCAGCCCCAGCATTTT. Translating gives CASKGQGISNQPQHF.

The chain couples TRBV19 to TRBJ1-2; D remains unclear. The germline CDR1 and CDR2 sequences are LNHDA and SQIVND (reference sequence). CDR3 size: 14 residues. V lost 3 bases and J 4 bases, leaving 12 bases between the germline ends. The CDR3 sequence: CASSIGPEFYGYTF. CDR3 DNA: TGTGCCAGTAGTATCGGACCCGAATTCTATGGCTACACCTTC.

The chain combines TRBV6-5 with TRBJ1-5; D remains ambiguous. Germline CDR1 and CDR2: MNHEY and SVGAGI. The V and J ends lost 5 bases and 6 bases respectively, with 11 bases between them. The length of the CDR3 is 13 residues. The CDR3: CASSLSTGQPQHF. CDR3 sequence (DNA): TGTGCCAGCAGTCTATCGACCGGTCAGCCCCAGCATTTT.

The V gene is TRBV4-1, the J gene TRBJ1-5; D perhaps matches TRBD1 (6 bases). V lost 2 bases to trimming and J lost 4 bases, with 18 bases between them. The germline V gene has CDR1 MGHRA and CDR2 YSYEKL. This CDR3 has 17 residues. The CDR3 loop is CASSQNLAQGLNQPQHF. CDR3 bases: TGCGCCAGCAGCCAAAACCTCGCACAGGGACTGAATCAGCCCCAGCATTTT.

This chain's CDR3 is CASSQETGGRETQYF. CDR3 bases: TGCGCCAGCAGCCAAGAGACGGGGGGGCGGGAGACCCAGTACTTC. The chain couples TRBV4-1 to TRBJ2-5; 8 bases match TRBD2. Per germline, CDR1 MGHRA and CDR2 YSYEKL. The J segment lost 5 bases and the V segment lost 0 bases, leaving 5 bases of the junction unmatched. The CDR3 is made up of 15 amino acids.

The chain employs TRBV7-9 and TRBJ1-2; weak D call: TRBD1 (5 bases). Trimming took off 4 bases at V and 2 bases at J, with 14 bases between the two ends. CDR1 and CDR2 (germline): SEHNR, FQNEAQ (reference sequence). CDR3 size: 15 residues. The CDR3 loop is CASSSPGAENYGYTF. In nucleotides, the CDR3 is TGTGCCAGCAGCTCGCCCGGGGCCGAGAACTATGGCTACACCTTC. Full variable domain (missing parts from reference TRBV7-9 and TRBJ1-2): DTGVSQNPRHKITKRGQNVTFRCDPISEHNRLYWYRQTLGQGPEFLTYFQNEAQLEKSRLLSDRFSAERPKGSFSTLEIQRTEQGDSAMYLCASSSPGAENYGYTFGSGTRLTVV.

The V gene is TRBV13, the J gene TRBJ1-1; D is ambiguous. With 3 bases removed from V and 0 bases from J, the gap between germline ends came to 11 bases. This CDR3 is 15 amino acids long. The germline CDR1 and CDR2 sequences are PRHDT and FYEKMQ (reference sequence). CDR3 DNA sequence: TGTGCCAGCAGCTTCCGGACGACTTTGAACACTGAAGCTTTCTTT. The encoded protein is CASSFRTTLNTEAFF.

The rearrangement uses TRBV11-1 and TRBJ2-5; 7 nucleotides agree with TRBD1. Trimming cost V 6 bases and J 0 bases; bases outside gene matches: 7. The germline V gene encodes CDR1 SGHAT and CDR2 FQDESV (reference sequence). The CDR3 consists of 15 residues. DNA of the CDR3: TGTGCCAGCAGTCCACAGGGGTCACACCAAGAGACCCAGTACTTC. Translation: CASSPQGSHQETQYF.

This clone is a singleton in its sample. This chain connects TRBV11-2 to TRBJ2-7; weak D call: TRBD1 (7 bases). The germline V gene encodes CDR1 SGHAT and CDR2 FQNNGV. The CDR3 totals 14 residues. The ends were cut back, 5 bases at V and 1 base at J, with 12 bases in the middle. The chain's CDR3 is CASSKSGGSYEQYF. The CDR3 nucleotides are TGTGCCAGCAGCAAATCAGGGGGGTCCTACGAGCAGTACTTC.

This chain uses TRBV6-5 with TRBJ2-3; D is ambiguous. This CDR3 is built from 13 residues. Germline V gene data show CDR1 as MNHEY and CDR2 as SVGAGI. With 5 bases removed from V and 4 bases from J, the gap between germline ends came to 10 bases. Here the CDR3 reads CASSPFGADTQYF. CDR3 in DNA: TGTGCCAGCAGTCCCTTTGGGGCAGATACGCAGTATTTT.

The chain joins TRBV30 to TRBJ2-5; 13 positions match TRBD2. V shed 1 base and J 0 bases; nucleotides not matched to a gene: 5. The CDR3 contains 17 residues. CDR1 is GTSNPN, CDR2 SVGIG, per germline (reference sequence). The CDR3 DNA is TGTGCCTGGAGTGCCGGACTAGCGGGGGCCTACCAAGAGACCCAGTACTTC. Protein product: CAWSAGLAGAYQETQYF.

The chain employs TRBV9 and TRBJ2-1; 7 bases agree with TRBD2. The CDR3 loop spans 15 amino acids. Germline CDR1 reads SGDLS; CDR2 reads YYNGEE. With 2 bases clipped from V and 7 bases from J, the junction kept 9 bases outside the gene matches. DNA for the CDR3: TGTGCCAGCAGCGTTAGCACCGGGGGGATGAATGAGCAGTTCTTC. It specifies CASSVSTGGMNEQFF. Filled out from reference TRBV9 and TRBJ2-1, the complete variable domain reads DSGVTQTPKHLITATGQRVTLRCSPRSGDLSVYWYQQSLDQGLQFLIQYYNGEERAKGNILERFSAQQFPDLHSELNLSSLELGDSALYFCASSVSTGGMNEQFFGPGTRLTVL.

The genes are TRBV3-1 (or the pseudogene TRBV3-2) and TRBJ2-7; D call uncertain. V lost 5 bases, J lost 3 bases, and 8 bases lay in between. The CDR3 covers 12 residues. Germline CDR1 and CDR2: LGHDT and YNNKEL (reference sequence). Written as DNA, the CDR3 is TGTGCCAGCAGCTCCCTGGGCTACGAGCAGTACTTC. Translating it yields CASSSLGYEQYF.

On this clone: One base away lies a much larger clone, so this may be a sequencing read error. At the DNA level, this CDR3 is encoded by other sequences in the same sample as well. The chain is built from TRBV28 and TRBJ2-3, with 7 bases lining up with TRBD1. From germline, CDR1 is MDHEN and CDR2 SYDVKM. The length of the CDR3 is 15 residues. CDR3 sequence (DNA): TGTGCCAGCAGTTTGGACAGGACTTTCACAGATACGCAATATTTT. Protein sequence: CASSLDRTFTDTQYF.

The chain couples TRBV29-1 to TRBJ2-7, with TRBD2 matching 7 bases. Germline CDR1 reads SQVTM; CDR2 reads ANQGSEA. Trimming cost V 3 bases and J 1 base; bases outside gene matches: 6. There are 14 residues in the CDR3. CDR3 nucleotides: TGCAGCGTTGACGGGAGGCCAACTTCCTACGAGCAGTACTTC. It yields the protein CSVDGRPTSYEQYF.

The rearrangement links TRBV9 to TRBJ2-3, with TRBD2 as a possible D gene (9 bases). V lost 2 bases to trimming and J lost 5 bases, with 27 bases between them. Per germline, CDR1 SGDLS and CDR2 YYNGEE. This CDR3 comprises 19 residues. The CDR3 DNA is TGTGCCAGCAGCGTCGGGACAGGACTCTTAGCGGGGGTAGGAGATACGCAGTATTTT. It translates to CASSVGTGLLAGVGDTQYF.

This clone has a single count. The rearrangement joins TRBV5-1 to TRBJ1-4, with D perhaps TRBD1 (6 bases). The CDR3 sequence is 15 residues long. Per germline, CDR1 SGHRS and CDR2 YFSETQ. The V and J ends lost 6 bases and 7 bases respectively, with 19 bases between them. In nucleotides, the CDR3 is TGCGCCAGCACACAGGGCCAAGCGGTGGGTGAAAAACTGTTTTTT. Protein: CASTQGQAVGEKLFF.

This chain links TRBV6-5 with TRBJ2-7, with D perhaps matching TRBD1 (6 bases). Germline values: CDR1 MNHEY, CDR2 SVGAGI. V dropped 6 bases and J dropped 0 bases, with 12 bases sitting between them. The length of the CDR3 is 14 residues. This CDR3 is CASRTGWSSYEQYF. In DNA form, the CDR3 reads TGTGCCAGCAGAACAGGGTGGAGCTCCTACGAGCAGTACTTC.

The rearrangement joins TRBV24-1 to TRBJ2-2; 9 bases map to TRBD1. V gave up 5 bases and J gave up 6 bases; unmatched junction bases: 9. This CDR3 comprises 16 residues. Germline values: CDR1 KGHDR, CDR2 SFDVKD. The CDR3 bases are TGTGCCACCAGTGCCCCAGAAGGGACAGGGTCCGGGGAGCTGTTTTTT. As protein: CATSAPEGTGSGELFF.